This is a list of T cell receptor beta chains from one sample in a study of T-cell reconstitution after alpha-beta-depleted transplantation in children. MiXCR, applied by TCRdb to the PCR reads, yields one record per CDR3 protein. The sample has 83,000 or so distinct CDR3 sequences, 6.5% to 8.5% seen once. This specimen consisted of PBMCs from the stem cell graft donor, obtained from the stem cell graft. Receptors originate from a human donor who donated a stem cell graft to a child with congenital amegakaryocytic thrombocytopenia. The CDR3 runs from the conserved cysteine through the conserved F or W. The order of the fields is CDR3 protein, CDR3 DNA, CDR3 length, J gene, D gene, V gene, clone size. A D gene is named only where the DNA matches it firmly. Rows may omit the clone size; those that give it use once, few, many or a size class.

cdr3_aa: CASSPPSGSNEQFF
cdr3_nt: TGTGCCAGCAGCCCCCCCAGCGGGAGTAATGAGCAGTTCTTC
cdr3_length: 14
j_call: TRBJ2-1
d_call: TRBD2
v_call: TRBV7-3
clone_size: many

cdr3_aa: CASSITGAAGELFF
cdr3_nt: TGTGCCAGTAGTATCACCGGGGCCGCCGGGGAGCTGTTTTTT
cdr3_length: 14
j_call: TRBJ2-2
d_call: NA
v_call: TRBV19
clone_size: few

cdr3_aa: CASSLVPAKDDEQFF
cdr3_nt: TGTGCCAGCAGTTTAGTCCCAGCTAAAGACGATGAGCAGTTCTTC
cdr3_length: 15
j_call: TRBJ2-1
d_call: NA
v_call: TRBV12-3/TRBV12-4
clone_size: many

cdr3_aa: CASSEVGEAAEQFF
cdr3_nt: TGCGCCAGCAGTGAAGTGGGAGAAGCGGCCGAGCAGTTCTTC
cdr3_length: 14
j_call: TRBJ2-1
d_call: NA
v_call: TRBV10-2
clone_size: many

cdr3_aa: CASSLDSRNTEAFF
cdr3_nt: TGCGCCAGCAGCTTGGACTCAAGGAACACTGAAGCTTTCTTT
cdr3_length: 14
j_call: TRBJ1-1
d_call: NA
v_call: TRBV5-1
clone_size: many

cdr3_aa: CASSELGQGQETQYF
cdr3_nt: TGTGCCAGCAGTGAATTAGGACAGGGCCAAGAGACCCAGTACTTC
cdr3_length: 15
j_call: TRBJ2-5
d_call: TRBD1
v_call: TRBV25-1
clone_size: many

cdr3_aa: CASSPSLGRGSEQFF
cdr3_nt: TGTGCCAGCAGCCCGTCGTTAGGTAGAGGCAGTGAGCAGTTCTTC
cdr3_length: 15
j_call: TRBJ2-1
d_call: NA
v_call: TRBV7-6
clone_size: few

cdr3_aa: CASSSPFGRNEQFF
cdr3_nt: TGTGCCAGCAGTTCCCCCTTTGGGAGGAATGAGCAGTTCTTC
cdr3_length: 14
j_call: TRBJ2-1
d_call: NA
v_call: TRBV12-3/TRBV12-4
clone_size: many

cdr3_aa: CASSSRTSGRDTQYF
cdr3_nt: TGTGCCAGCAGCTCCCGGACTAGCGGGAGGGATACGCAGTATTTT
cdr3_length: 15
j_call: TRBJ2-3
d_call: TRBD2
v_call: TRBV7-9
clone_size: many

cdr3_aa: CASSLIAGKGNEQFF
cdr3_nt: TGCGCCAGCAGCTTGATAGCGGGAAAAGGCAATGAGCAGTTCTTC
cdr3_length: 15
j_call: TRBJ2-1
d_call: TRBD2
v_call: TRBV5-1
clone_size: many

cdr3_aa: CSVGPDRTYGYTF
cdr3_nt: TGCAGCGTGGGCCCCGACAGGACCTATGGCTACACCTTC
cdr3_length: 13
j_call: TRBJ1-2
d_call: NA
v_call: TRBV29-1
clone_size: many

cdr3_aa: CASSWGTGIKADTQYF
cdr3_nt: TGTGCCAGCAGCTGGGGGACAGGGATTAAGGCAGATACGCAGTATTTT
cdr3_length: 16
j_call: TRBJ2-3
d_call: TRBD1
v_call: TRBV7-9
clone_size: NA

cdr3_aa: CSVLAGRYNEQFF
cdr3_nt: TGCAGTGTACTAGCGGGGAGATACAATGAGCAGTTCTTC
cdr3_length: 13
j_call: TRBJ2-1
d_call: TRBD2
v_call: TRBV20-1
clone_size: many

cdr3_aa: CSVGQVGETQYF
cdr3_nt: TGCAGCGTTGGCCAGGTGGGAGAGACCCAGTACTTC
cdr3_length: 12
j_call: TRBJ2-5
d_call: NA
v_call: TRBV29-1
clone_size: once

cdr3_aa: CASSSRLDSTGELFF
cdr3_nt: TGTGCCAGCAGCTCCCGACTAGACTCCACCGGGGAGCTGTTTTTT
cdr3_length: 15
j_call: TRBJ2-2
d_call: NA
v_call: TRBV7-9
clone_size: many

cdr3_aa: CASSRGTAYNSPLHF
cdr3_nt: TGTGCCAGCAGCCGAGGGACAGCATATAATTCACCCCTCCACTTT
cdr3_length: 15
j_call: TRBJ1-6
d_call: TRBD1
v_call: TRBV3-1
clone_size: many

cdr3_aa: CASSKLDRGTDTQYF
cdr3_nt: TGCGCCAGCAGCAAACTAGACAGGGGCACAGATACGCAGTATTTT
cdr3_length: 15
j_call: TRBJ2-3
d_call: TRBD1
v_call: TRBV4-1
clone_size: few

cdr3_aa: CILGQGNSPLHF
cdr3_nt: TGCATCCTGGGACAGGGCAATTCACCCCTCCACTTT
cdr3_length: 12
j_call: TRBJ1-6
d_call: TRBD1
v_call: TRBV20-1
clone_size: many

cdr3_aa: CASSTGAYEQYF
cdr3_nt: TGTGCCAGCTCAACGGGGGCGTACGAGCAGTACTTC
cdr3_length: 12
j_call: TRBJ2-7
d_call: NA
v_call: TRBV6-1
clone_size: many

cdr3_aa: CASSVEALAGGPNEQFF
cdr3_nt: TGTGCCAGCAGCGTAGAGGCTCTAGCGGGGGGACCAAATGAGCAGTTCTTC
cdr3_length: 17
j_call: TRBJ2-1
d_call: TRBD2
v_call: TRBV9
clone_size: many

cdr3_aa: CASSQWDRGGNQPQHF
cdr3_nt: TGCGCCAGCAGCCAGTGGGACAGGGGCGGCAATCAGCCCCAGCATTTT
cdr3_length: 16
j_call: TRBJ1-5
d_call: TRBD1
v_call: TRBV4-1
clone_size: many

cdr3_aa: CASSFGGDTEAFF
cdr3_nt: TGCGCCAGCAGCTTCGGGGGGGACACTGAAGCTTTCTTT
cdr3_length: 13
j_call: TRBJ1-1
d_call: NA
v_call: TRBV5-1
clone_size: many

cdr3_aa: CASSTGVTEAFF
cdr3_nt: TGTGCCAGCAGTACAGGGGTTACTGAAGCTTTCTTT
cdr3_length: 12
j_call: TRBJ1-1
d_call: TRBD1
v_call: TRBV2
clone_size: NA

cdr3_aa: CASSPGPGNTIYF
cdr3_nt: TGTGCCAGCAGTCCGGGACCTGGAAACACCATATATTTT
cdr3_length: 13
j_call: TRBJ1-3
d_call: NA
v_call: TRBV12-3/TRBV12-4
clone_size: NA